These 20 T cell receptor beta chains came from one sample sequenced in a study of glioma-infiltrating T cells after dendritic cell vaccination. Time point in this sample: after dendritic cell vaccination, including at tumor progression/relapse. Sequencing used immunoSEQ multiplex PCR; TCRdb keeps in-frame clones, though not all of them. The sample lists tens of thousands of clones; 70% to 85% were seen once. The material was blood, obtained after dendritic cell vaccination. The receptors were sampled from a human donor with glioblastoma.

This rearrangement joins TRBV19 to TRBJ1-2; D perhaps matches TRBD1 (6 bases). The germline V and J ends were trimmed by 5 bases and 8 bases, with 15 bases remaining between them. Germline values: CDR1 LNHDA, CDR2 SQIVND (reference sequence). This CDR3 contains 13 residues. CDR3 sequence: CASSLQGSDGYTF. The CDR3 nucleotides are TGTGCCAGTAGTCTACAGGGATCGGACGGCTACACCTTC.

As for this clone: The same CDR3 is also encoded by other DNA sequences in this sample. The gene calls are TRBV6-4 and TRBJ1-6; D uncertain. In germline, CDR1 is MRHNA, CDR2 SNTAGT. Trimming took 3 bases from V and 10 from J, leaving 13 bases between them. The CDR3 extends over 14 amino acids. The CDR3: CASSEGGPPSPLHF. The CDR3 region has the DNA TGTGCCAGCAGTGAAGGAGGACCCCCATCACCCCTCCACTTT.

The table lists this clone with a few counts. Other DNA variants within this sample encode the same CDR3. The chain couples TRBV9 to TRBJ1-6; 10 bases match TRBD1. V trimming: 4 bases; J trimming: 9 bases; junction bases outside the gene matches: 4. CDR3 length equals 14 residues. In germline, CDR1 is SGDLS, CDR2 YYNGEE. CDR3 loop: CASSPWTGGSPLHF. DNA for the CDR3: TGTGCCAGCAGCCCCTGGACAGGGGGTTCACCCCTCCACTTT.

This chain uses TRBV18 with TRBJ1-5; 10 bases align to TRBD1. CDR1 is KGHSH and CDR2 is LQKENI in the germline V gene. J lost 2 bases, V lost 4 bases, and 2 bases had no gene match. The CDR3 totals 15 residues. The DNA of the CDR3 is TGTGCCAGCTCACTTGGGACAGGGGGCAATCAGCCCCAGCATTTT. Amino acids: CASSLGTGGNQPQHF. The whole variable domain, remainder taken from reference TRBV18 and TRBJ1-5, is NAGVMQNPRHLVRRRGQEARLRCSPMKGHSHVYWYRQLPEEGLKFMVYLQKENIIDESGMPKERFSAEFPKEGPSILRIQQVVRGDSAAYFCASSLGTGGNQPQHFGDGTRLSIL.

The V call is TRBV5-6, the J call TRBJ1-2; tentatively, D is TRBD1 (5 bases). The V end was cut by 0 bases, the J end by 1 base, with 7 bases between. CDR3 length: 14 residues. The V gene's germline CDR1 is SGHDT and CDR2 YYEEEE. DNA for the CDR3: TGTGCCAGCAGCTTGGGACAGAGTAACTATGGCTACACCTTC. This encodes CASSLGQSNYGYTF.

V usage is TRBV6-5 and J usage is TRBJ2-2; 8 bases are a match to TRBD1. The CDR3 covers 15 residues. Trimming cost V 2 bases and J 6 bases; bases outside gene matches: 5. The V gene's germline CDR1 is MNHEY and CDR2 SVGAGI. This CDR3 reads CASSYGQGWAGELFF. CDR3 nucleotides: TGTGCCAGCAGTTACGGACAGGGTTGGGCCGGGGAGCTGTTTTTT.

The gene calls are TRBV7-8 and TRBJ1-5; no definite D call. In germline, CDR1 is SGHVS, CDR2 FQNEAQ. V was cut by 1 base and J by 0 bases, with 16 bases left in between. The CDR3 sequence is 18 residues long. The CDR3 loop is CASSLERMRDHSNQPQHF. The DNA of the CDR3 is TGTGCCAGCAGCTTAGAGAGGATGCGGGATCATAGCAATCAGCCCCAGCATTTT.

This rearrangement joins TRBV7-9 to TRBJ1-1; D not resolved. The V end lost 3 bases, the J end lost 1 base, and 9 bases lay between the germline ends. Germline assignment: CDR1 SEHNR and CDR2 FQNEAQ (reference sequence). CDR3 length: 14 amino acids. CDR3 sequence (DNA): TGTGCCAGCAGCTTGACTTCTGGGAACACTGAAGCTTTCTTT. Its protein product is CASSLTSGNTEAFF.

This chain connects TRBV30 to TRBJ1-6; D uncertain. Germline V CDR1 and CDR2: GTSNPN, SVGIG (reference sequence). The CDR3 has 13 amino acids. Trimming removed 0 bases at V and 8 bases at J, with 8 bases between. The CDR3 region has the DNA TGTGCCTGGAGTGTGCTAGAGGATTCACCCCTCCACTTT. It codes for CAWSVLEDSPLHF.

The chain carries TRBV4-3 and TRBJ2-1; 11 nucleotides align to TRBD2. Looked up from germline, CDR1 is LGHNA and CDR2 is YSLEER. V trimming: 4 bases; J trimming: 10 bases; junction bases outside the gene matches: 9. The CDR3 runs to 15 residues. DNA of the CDR3: TGCGCCAGCAGCCTGTCGACTAGCGGGGACGGCGAGCAGTTCTTC. Translated, it gives CASSLSTSGDGEQFF.

This clone was detected only a few times. This sequence joins TRBV19 and TRBJ1-3, with 10 bases that match TRBD1. Germline-derived CDR1 and CDR2 are LNHDA and SQIVND (reference sequence). V was pared by 5 bases and J by 4 bases, with 5 bases of the junction left unmatched. The CDR3 extends over 15 amino acids. The CDR3 DNA reads as TGTGCCAGTAGTCCCGACAGGGGGCGAGGAAACACCATATATTTT. Translated, it gives CASSPDRGRGNTIYF. The entire variable domain, with the rest obtained from reference TRBV19 and TRBJ1-3, is as follows: DGGITQSPKYLFRKEGQNVTLSCEQNLNHDAMYWYRQDPGQGLRLIYYSQIVNDFQKGDIAEGYSVSREKKESFPLTVTSAQKNPTAFYLCASSPDRGRGNTIYFGEGSWLTVV.

The CDR3 region has the DNA TGCGCCAGCAGGGAGGGGTACGAGCAGTACTTC. Translated, it gives CASREGYEQYF. The V and J genes are TRBV5-1 and TRBJ2-5; a weak D match, TRBD2 (6 bases). The better agreement between TRBJ2-7 and the DNA end casts doubt on the J call. The CDR3 runs to 11 residues. Per the germline V gene, CDR1 is SGHRS and CDR2 is YFSETQ.

This clone has only a few counts. In nucleotides, the CDR3 is TGCGCCAGCAGCTTGGAAGGTGTGAGGTTAGCCGGGGAGCTGTTTTTT. Translation: CASSLEGVRLAGELFF. This chain joins TRBV5-1 and TRBJ2-2; D is unclear. CDR1 and CDR2 (germline): SGHRS, YFSETQ. The V and J ends lost 0 bases and 6 bases respectively, with 15 bases between them. This CDR3 is 16 amino acids long.

The rearrangement links TRBV7-3 to TRBJ2-3; no firm D call. V lost 0 bases and J lost 6, with 7 bases in between. Germline CDR1 reads SGHTA; CDR2 reads FQGTGA. This CDR3 is 13 amino acids long. The CDR3 here is CASSLTVRDTQYF. CDR3 bases: TGTGCCAGCAGCTTAACCGTGAGGGATACGCAGTATTTT.

The chain links TRBV6-5 to TRBJ1-2, with TRBD1 as a possible D gene (5 bases). This CDR3 contains 12 residues. CDR1 is MNHEY, CDR2 SVGAGI, per germline. Trimming cost V 5 bases and J 6 bases, with 10 bases left between them. The CDR3: CASSPGEDGYTF. The CDR3 DNA reads TGTGCCAGCAGTCCGGGGGAGGATGGCTACACCTTC.

This sequence joins TRBV6-5 and TRBJ1-1; D possibly corresponds to TRBD1 (5 bases). The V and J ends lost 6 bases and 3 bases respectively, with 14 bases between them. Germline V gives CDR1 MNHEY, CDR2 SVGAGI. This CDR3 contains 14 residues. This chain's CDR3 is CASSPKGLHTEAFF. Here the CDR3 DNA reads TGTGCCAGCAGCCCTAAGGGGTTGCACACTGAAGCTTTCTTT.

V is TRBV4-1 and J is TRBJ1-5; 12 nucleotides align to TRBD1. V lost 4 bases and J lost 5; bases outside the gene matches: 21. CDR1 is MGHRA and CDR2 is YSYEKL in the germline V gene. CDR3 length: 21 residues. The CDR3 coding sequence is TGCGCCAGCAGCCCGGGCGTGGAGCCGGGACAGGGGGCTTCGGGCGATCAGCCCCAGCATTTT. This translates into CASSPGVEPGQGASGDQPQHF.

The rearrangement uses TRBV11-2 and TRBJ2-2; D possibly corresponds to TRBD1 (6 bases). V was trimmed by 1 base and J by 4 bases, leaving 13 bases between them. The CDR3 consists of 16 residues. CDR1 is SGHAT and CDR2 is FQNNGV in the germline V gene. DNA for the CDR3: TGTGCCAGCAGCTTAGGGGGGCTAGCCGGCACCGGGGAGCTGTTTTTT. Its translation: CASSLGGLAGTGELFF.

This chain connects TRBV4-2 to TRBJ2-2; TRBD2 is a possible D gene (5 bases). CDR1 LGHNA and CDR2 YNFKEQ come from the germline V gene. V lost 3 bases and J lost 2, with 16 bases in between. This CDR3 has 17 residues. The CDR3 DNA is TGTGCCAGCAGCCAGCATGCCCGGCTAGCCAACACCGGGGAGCTGTTTTTT. It yields the protein CASSQHARLANTGELFF.

The chain links TRBV18 to TRBJ1-4; D is undetermined. Germline lookup yields CDR1 KGHSH and CDR2 LQKENI. This CDR3 comprises 14 residues. Trimming cost V 3 bases and J 8 bases, with 13 bases left between them. CDR3 sequence: CASSPSVSLEKLFF. CDR3 in DNA: TGTGCCAGCTCACCGTCGGTTTCTTTAGAAAAACTGTTTTTT.